This T cell receptor beta chain was captured in a study of CD8 T cells in Susac syndrome. Study outcomes and limitations: The TCR sequencing and HLA analysis in the study involved a relatively small number of individuals, as the study acknowledged.

Note on this clonotype: The antigen remains undetermined.

The CDR3 totals 17 residues. V gave up 2 bases and J gave up 1 base; unmatched junction bases: 4. The germline V gene encodes CDR1 SGHDT and CDR2 YYEEEE. Reverse transcription of about 0.5 to 1 ug RNA used random hexamers. TCRdb passed the immunoSEQ multiplex PCR reads through MiXCR, listing each CDR3 protein once. The sample has some 130,000 distinct CDR3 sequences, approximately 90% seen once. The CD8+ and CD4+ T cells were negatively isolated, with the TEMRA cells enriched by FACS. Sequences were obtained from CD8+ T cells from PBMCs. The source is a human donor with multiple sclerosis. The V call is TRBV5-6, the J call TRBJ2-1, with 12 nucleotides matching TRBD2. CDR3 region: CASSFDLAGGSYNEQFF. CDR3 in DNA: TGTGCCAGCAGCTTTGATCTAGCGGGAGGGTCCTACAATGAGCAGTTCTTC.